The sequence of this T cell receptor beta chain was determined in a study of T cell responses to AZD1222 COVID-19 vaccine. There are 13 residues in the CDR3. Per germline, CDR1 SGDLS and CDR2 YYNGEE. Trimming left V 2 bases short and J 6 bases short, with 8 bases between. TCRdb's table, derived via immunoSEQ multiplex PCR, lists solely in-frame clones and lacks some. The sample lists under 40,000 clones; 85% to 90% were seen once. Here the sequenced sample was peripheral blood, taken on day 0 of AZD1222 vaccination. The TCR was taken from an adult in good health. The chain employs TRBV9 and TRBJ2-2; D is unresolved. The CDR3 loop is CASSVVMAGELFF. CDR3 nucleotides: TGTGCCAGCAGCGTTGTAATGGCCGGGGAGCTGTTTTTT.